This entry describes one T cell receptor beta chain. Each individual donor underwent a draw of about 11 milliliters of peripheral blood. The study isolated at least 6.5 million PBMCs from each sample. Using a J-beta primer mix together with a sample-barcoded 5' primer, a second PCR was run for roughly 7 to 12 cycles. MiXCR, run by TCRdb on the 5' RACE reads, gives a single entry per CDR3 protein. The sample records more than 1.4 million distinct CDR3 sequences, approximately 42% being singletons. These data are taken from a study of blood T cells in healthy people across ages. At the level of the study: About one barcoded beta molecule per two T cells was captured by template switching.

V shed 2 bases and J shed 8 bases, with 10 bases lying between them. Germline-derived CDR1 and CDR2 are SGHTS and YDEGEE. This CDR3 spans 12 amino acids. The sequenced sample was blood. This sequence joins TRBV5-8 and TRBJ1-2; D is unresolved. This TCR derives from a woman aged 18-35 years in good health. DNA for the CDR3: TGTGCCAGCAGCTTTAGTTCGGGGGGCTACACCTTC. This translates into CASSFSSGGYTF.